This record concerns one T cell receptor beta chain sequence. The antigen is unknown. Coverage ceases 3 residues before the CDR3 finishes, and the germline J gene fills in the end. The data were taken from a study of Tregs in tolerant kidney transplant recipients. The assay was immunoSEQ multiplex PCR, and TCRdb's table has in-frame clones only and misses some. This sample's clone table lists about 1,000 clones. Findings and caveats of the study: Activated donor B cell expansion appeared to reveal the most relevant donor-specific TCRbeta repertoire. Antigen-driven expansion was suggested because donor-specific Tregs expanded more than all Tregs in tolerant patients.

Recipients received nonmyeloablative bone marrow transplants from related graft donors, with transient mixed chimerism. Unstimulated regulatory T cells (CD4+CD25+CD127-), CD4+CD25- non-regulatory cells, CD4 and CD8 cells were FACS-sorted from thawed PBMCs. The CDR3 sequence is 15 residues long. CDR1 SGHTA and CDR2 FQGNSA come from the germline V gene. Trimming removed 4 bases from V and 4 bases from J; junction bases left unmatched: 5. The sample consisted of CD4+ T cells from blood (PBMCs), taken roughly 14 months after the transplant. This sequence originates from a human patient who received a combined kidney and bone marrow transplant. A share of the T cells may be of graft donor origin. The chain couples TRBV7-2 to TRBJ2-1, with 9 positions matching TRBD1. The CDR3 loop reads CASSWGTGPYNEQFF. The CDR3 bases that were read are TGTGCCAGCAGCTGGGGGACAGGGCCTTACAATGAG.